One T cell receptor (beta chain) is described in this entry. What antigen it recognizes has not been identified. No base quality values were provided; no much bigger clone lies one nucleotide off. CDR1 and CDR2 (SGDLS, YYNGEE) derive from the germline V gene. V ends up 4 bases short and J 6 bases short, with an unmatched junction base count of 10. The CDR3 sequence holds 14 residues, the cysteine and phenylalanine included. This entry keeps only the CDR3 DNA: 42 bases, framed from base 1. RNA was extracted using the RNeasy kit, and about 0.45 to 1 ug of the RNA was reverse transcribed with random hexamers. TCR beta CDR3 regions were amplified with the immunoSEQ multiplex PCR assay covering 54 Vbeta and 13 Jbeta segments. Bias from PCR amplification was corrected by using a synthetic template baseline for primer optimization and for computational correction. In the original analysis: Reads were annotated to V, D and J genes per IMGT and analyzed with immunoSEQ Analyzer, keeping only productive sequences. Clonality was computed as one minus Shannon entropy normalized by log2 of the number of productive unique sequences. Public and private clones were assessed among the 100 most prevalent clones of each patient and control. Clones were defined as Susac-specific if absent from the healthy and MS cohorts, from approximately 1,100 published viral clones and from other ImmuneACCESS disease sequences. TCRdb trimmed public reads at Q25 via fastp, called clones via MiXCR and kept in-frame beta chains. Rows are unified per CDR3 protein, each entry keeping the most common DNA and genes. What appears here as the V and J calls and clone size reflects TCRdb's work, not the paper's. Here the sample has around 160,000 distinct CDR3 sequences; more than 90% occur a single time. The ten largest clones take up roughly 0.15% of the sample.

Peripheral blood CD8+ and CD4+ T cells from healthy donors, Susac syndrome patients and multiple sclerosis patients were profiled using high-throughput TCR beta sequencing. Healthy donors were age- and sex-matched controls. Bulk CD8+ and CD4+ T cells were purified by magnetic negative isolation, while CD8+ TEMRA cells were enriched using FACS. Blood was drawn into EDTA tubes, processed within 24 hours, and PBMCs were isolated by density gradient centrifugation. PBMCs intended for TCR sequencing were frozen in liquid nitrogen and were later thawed in a 37 degrees C water bath. Purity of sorted or isolated CD4+, CD8+ and CD8+ TEMRA cells was at least 90%. The data stem from a study of CD8 T cells in Susac syndrome (dated by TCRdb to between 2018 and 2021). Broadly, across the study: Repertoire sequencing was used to test whether CD8+ T cell activation and differentiation in Susac syndrome was antigen driven. Broad study findings and their caveats: The study acknowledged that relatively few individuals were included in the TCR sequencing and HLA analysis.

This clonotype originated in a human donor in good health. The chain is encoded by TRBV9 joined to TRBJ2-7; 7 bases in the junction line up with TRBD2. Specimen: CD4+ T cells from PBMCs. The DNA sequence is as follows: TGTGCCAGCAGCCCCGGCGGGAGCTTAAGCGAGCAGTACTTC. It is translated as CASSPGGSLSEQYF.